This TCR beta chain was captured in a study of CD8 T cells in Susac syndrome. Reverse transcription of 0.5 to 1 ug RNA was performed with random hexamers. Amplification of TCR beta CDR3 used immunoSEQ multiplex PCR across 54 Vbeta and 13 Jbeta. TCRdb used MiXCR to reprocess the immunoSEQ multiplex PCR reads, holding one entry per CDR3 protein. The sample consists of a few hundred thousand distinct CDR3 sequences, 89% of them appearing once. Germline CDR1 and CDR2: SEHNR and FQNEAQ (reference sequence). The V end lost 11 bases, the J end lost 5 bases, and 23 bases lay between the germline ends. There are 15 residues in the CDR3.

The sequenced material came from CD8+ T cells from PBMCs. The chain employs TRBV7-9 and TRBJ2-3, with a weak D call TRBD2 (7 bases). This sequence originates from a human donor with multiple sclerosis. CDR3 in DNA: TGTGCCCTCATCGGCGGGGGCTCCTCCCTAGATACGCAGTATTTT. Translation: CALIGGGSSLDTQYF. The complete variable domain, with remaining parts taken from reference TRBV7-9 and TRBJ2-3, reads DTGVSQNPRHKITKRGQNVTFRCDPISEHNRLYWYRQTLGQGPEFLTYFQNEAQLEKSRLLSDRFSAERPKGSFSTLEIQRTEQGDSAMYLCALIGGGSSLDTQYFGPGTRLTVL.